One sample yielded the 10 T cell receptor beta chains listed below, sequenced in a study of vaccination and CD4 T cells after COVID-19. Indicated treatment: roughly ten-day PBMC culture with coronavirus spike peptide pools or control peptides (ViraFEST assay). Sequenced with the Oncomine TCR Beta short-read assay was DNA taken from cultured CD4+ T cells. TCRdb re-called the PCR reads through MiXCR, storing one row per CDR3 protein. The sample includes some 13,000 distinct CDR3 sequences, under 40% of them seen just once. These receptors have no known antigen. The sample here was CD4+ T cells from blood, cultured in vitro, taken after SARS-CoV-2 vaccination. These receptor sequences come from a human donor who had recovered from COVID-19.

The rearrangement joins TRBV24-1 to TRBJ2-5; a weak D match, TRBD1 (6 bases). CDR3 length: 17 amino acids. Trimming took off 7 bases at V and 0 bases at J, with 20 bases between the two ends. Germline CDR1 is KGHDR and CDR2 is SFDVKD. CDR3 nucleotide sequence: TGTGCCACCAGCAGGGGCGCGGATTTAGGCCACCAAGAGACCCAGTACTTC. This encodes CATSRGADLGHQETQYF.

This chain links TRBV5-1 with TRBJ2-1, with a possible D match to TRBD1 (5 bases). CDR1 and CDR2 from the germline V gene are SGHRS and YFSETQ. V was trimmed by 1 base and J by 14 bases, leaving 19 bases between them. CDR3 size: 14 residues. In DNA, the CDR3 is TGCGCCAGCAGCTTGTCGTCCGTCACTCCCAGGGAGTTCTTC. Protein: CASSLSSVTPREFF.

This sequence joins TRBV6-5 and TRBJ2-5; TRBD1 agrees at 7 bases. Germline assignment: CDR1 MNHEY and CDR2 SVGAGI. There are 15 residues in the CDR3. The trim removed 0 bases at V and 5 bases at J, leaving 6 bases unmatched. CDR3 protein: CASSYSFTRGETQYF. CDR3 nucleotide sequence: TGTGCCAGCAGTTACTCGTTTACCAGGGGGGAGACCCAGTACTTC.

This clonotype came up a few times. V usage is TRBV6-1 and J usage is TRBJ2-1, with 12 bases matching TRBD2. V shed 2 bases, J shed 6 bases, and the junction held 2 bases outside the gene matches. This CDR3 has 15 residues. The germline CDR1 and CDR2 sequences are MNHNS and SASEGT. In DNA, the CDR3 is TGTGCCAGCAGTGAACTAGCGGGAGGGGGCAATGAGCAGTTCTTC. It is translated as CASSELAGGGNEQFF.

This chain uses TRBV4-3 with TRBJ1-2; D might be TRBD1 (6 bases). V gave up 4 bases and J gave up 8 bases, with 20 bases separating them. This CDR3 contains 15 residues. Germline CDR1 LGHNA, CDR2 YSLEER. CDR3 bases: TGCGCCAGCAGCCCCCAAGGGGGGCCCGTAGTCGGCTACACCTTC. Translation gives CASSPQGGPVVGYTF.

As regards this clonotype: Being one base from a much bigger clone, this may be a read error. This chain connects TRBV11-2 to TRBJ1-1, with 7 nucleotides matching TRBD1. The length of the CDR3 is 14 residues. Germline values: CDR1 SGHAT, CDR2 FQNNGV. Germline trimming cut 7 bases from V and 3 bases from J; bases unmatched to any gene: 8. The CDR3 loop reads CASISTGYYTEAFF. Here the CDR3 DNA reads TGTGCCAGCATCTCGACAGGGTACTACACTGAAGCTTTCTTT.

The J gene is TRBJ1-4, the V gene TRBV7-9, with D possibly being TRBD1 (6 bases). The length of the CDR3 is 15 residues. V was trimmed by 4 bases and J by 8 bases, leaving 17 bases between them. Germline lookup yields CDR1 SEHNR and CDR2 FQNEAQ (reference sequence). The DNA for the CDR3 is TGTGCCAGCAGCTCCATGACAGGCGCACTGGAAAAACTGTTTTTT. As protein: CASSSMTGALEKLFF.

This rearrangement joins TRBV28 to TRBJ1-2, with unresolved D. Germline V CDR1 and CDR2: MDHEN, SYDVKM. V lost 3 bases and J 10 bases, leaving 9 bases between the germline ends. This CDR3 contains 11 residues. DNA for the CDR3: TGTGCCAGCAGTTTGGCCCGGTACTACACCTTC. The encoded protein is CASSLARYYTF.

Remarks on this clonotype: The junction differs from germline at one of its ends, possibly a read error. The rearrangement joins TRBV11-1 to TRBJ2-2, with 8 bases matching TRBD1. The germline gives CDR1 SGHAT, CDR2 FQDESV (reference sequence). The CDR3 runs to 15 residues. The CDR3 loop reads CAGSAHQGAVGELFF. The CDR3 DNA reads as TGTGCCGGCAGCGCTCATCAGGGGGCGGTCGGGGAGCTGTTTTTT.

The rearrangement uses TRBV20-1 and TRBJ1-5; TRBD1 aligns across 9 bases. Trimming at V came to 4 bases and at J to 2 bases, leaving 9 bases not matched to a gene. Germline V lookup: CDR1 DFQATT, CDR2 SNEGSKA (reference sequence). The CDR3 is made up of 16 amino acids. CDR3 sequence reads: CSAINSQGARNQPQHF. DNA for the CDR3: TGCAGTGCTATAAACTCACAGGGGGCACGCAATCAGCCCCAGCATTTT.